Described below is a single TCR beta chain sequence and its context. This entry comes from a study of blood T cell repertoires in COVID-19. Study at large: Nucleic acid was either cDNA or gDNA, and it came from T cells, B-cell-depleted T cells, or PBMCs.

J gave up 2 bases and V 5 bases, and 9 bases lay outside the gene matches. The CDR3 covers 15 residues. Germline V lookup: CDR1 SGHRS, CDR2 YFSETQ. Original data processing: From reference gene primer amplification, estimates of nucleated cell counts were derived. Generated by immunoSEQ multiplex PCR, the TCRdb table keeps only in-frame clones and is missing some. The D gene and trimming were derived from the DNA, and the V and J assignments and clone size from that table. The table has roughly 76,000 clones, 85% to 95% seen once; the top ten hold around 4.5%. This chain connects TRBV5-1 to TRBJ2-7; 8 bases align to TRBD2. The sequence was obtained from a woman aged 55-69 years with active COVID-19. The specimen was peripheral blood. The CDR3 here is CASSHTSGSAYEQYF. The CDR3 DNA reads TGCGCCAGCAGTCATACCAGCGGGAGCGCCTACGAGCAGTACTTC.